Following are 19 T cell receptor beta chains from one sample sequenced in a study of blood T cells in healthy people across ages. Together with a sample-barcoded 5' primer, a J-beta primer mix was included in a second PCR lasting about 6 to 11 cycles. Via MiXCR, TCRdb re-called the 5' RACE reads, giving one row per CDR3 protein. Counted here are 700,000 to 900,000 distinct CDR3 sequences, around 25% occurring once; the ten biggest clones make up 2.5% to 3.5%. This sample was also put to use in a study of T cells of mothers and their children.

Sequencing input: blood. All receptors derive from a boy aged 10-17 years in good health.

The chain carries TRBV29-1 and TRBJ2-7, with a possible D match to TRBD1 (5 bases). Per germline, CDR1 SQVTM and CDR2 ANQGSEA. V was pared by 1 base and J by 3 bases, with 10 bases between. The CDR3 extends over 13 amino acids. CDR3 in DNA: TGCAGCGTTGAAGTCCGGCAGGGCTACGAGCAGTACTTC. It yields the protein CSVEVRQGYEQYF.

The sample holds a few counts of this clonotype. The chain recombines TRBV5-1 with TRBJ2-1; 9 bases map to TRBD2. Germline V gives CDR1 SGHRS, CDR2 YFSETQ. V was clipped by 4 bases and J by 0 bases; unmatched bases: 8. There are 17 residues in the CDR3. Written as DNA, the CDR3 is TGCGCCAGCAGCGAGACTAAGCGGGGGGACTCCTACAATGAGCAGTTCTTC. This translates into CASSETKRGDSYNEQFF.

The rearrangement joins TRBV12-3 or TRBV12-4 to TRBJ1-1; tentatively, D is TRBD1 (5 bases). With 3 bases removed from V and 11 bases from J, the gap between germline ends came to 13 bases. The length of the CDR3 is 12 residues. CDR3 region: CASSFPGGLAFF. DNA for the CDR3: TGTGCCAGCAGTTTCCCCGGGGGATTGGCTTTCTTT.

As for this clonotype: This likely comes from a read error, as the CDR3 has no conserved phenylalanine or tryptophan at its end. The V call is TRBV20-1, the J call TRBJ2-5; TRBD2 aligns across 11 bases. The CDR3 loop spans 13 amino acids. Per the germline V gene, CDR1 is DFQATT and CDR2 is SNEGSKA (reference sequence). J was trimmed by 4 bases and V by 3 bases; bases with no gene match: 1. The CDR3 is CSARLAGGETQYL. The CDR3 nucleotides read TGCAGTGCTAGGCTAGCGGGGGGAGAGACCCAGTACCTC.

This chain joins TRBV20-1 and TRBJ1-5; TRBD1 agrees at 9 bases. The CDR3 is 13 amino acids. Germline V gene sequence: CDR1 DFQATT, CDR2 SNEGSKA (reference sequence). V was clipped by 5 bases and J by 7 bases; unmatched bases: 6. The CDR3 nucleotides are TGCAGTGCTGGACAGGGGTCGGGGCAGCCCCAGCATTTT. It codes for CSAGQGSGQPQHF.

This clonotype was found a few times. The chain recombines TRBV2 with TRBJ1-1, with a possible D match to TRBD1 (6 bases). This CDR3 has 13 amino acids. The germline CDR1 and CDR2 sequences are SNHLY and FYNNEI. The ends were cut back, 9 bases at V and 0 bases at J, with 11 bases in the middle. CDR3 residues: CARRTDLNTEAFF. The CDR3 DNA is TGTGCCAGACGGACAGATTTGAACACTGAAGCTTTCTTT.

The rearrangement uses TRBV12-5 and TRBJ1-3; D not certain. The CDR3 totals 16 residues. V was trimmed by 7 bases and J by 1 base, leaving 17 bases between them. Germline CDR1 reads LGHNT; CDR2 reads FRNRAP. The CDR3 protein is CASALSLTYSGNTIYF. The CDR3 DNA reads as TGTGCTAGTGCCCTATCCCTAACATATTCTGGAAACACCATATATTTT.

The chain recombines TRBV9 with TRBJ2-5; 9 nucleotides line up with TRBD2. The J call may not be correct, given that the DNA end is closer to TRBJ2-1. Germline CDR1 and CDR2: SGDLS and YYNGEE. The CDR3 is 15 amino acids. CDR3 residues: CASSGGGAYYNEQFF. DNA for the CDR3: TGTGCCAGCAGCGGCGGGGGGGCCTACTACAATGAGCAGTTCTTC.

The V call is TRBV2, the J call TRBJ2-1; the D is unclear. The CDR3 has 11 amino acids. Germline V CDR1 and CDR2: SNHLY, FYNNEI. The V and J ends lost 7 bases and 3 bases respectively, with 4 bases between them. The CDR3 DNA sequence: TGTGCCAGCACGGTCTACAATGAGCAGTTCTTC. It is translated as CASTVYNEQFF.

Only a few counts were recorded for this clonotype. The CDR3 region is CASSSDPRTSATNEKLFF. The CDR3 DNA is TGTGCCAGCAGTTCGGATCCACGGACCAGCGCAACTAATGAAAAACTGTTTTTT. The chain couples TRBV28 to TRBJ1-4; D unresolved. Per the germline V gene, CDR1 is MDHEN and CDR2 is SYDVKM. V was shortened by 4 bases and J by 0 bases, with 18 bases between the two germline ends. This CDR3 is 18 amino acids long.

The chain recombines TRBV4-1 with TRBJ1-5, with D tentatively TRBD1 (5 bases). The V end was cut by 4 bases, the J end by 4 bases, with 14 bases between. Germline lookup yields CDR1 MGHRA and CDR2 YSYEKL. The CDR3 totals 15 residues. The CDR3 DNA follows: TGCGCCAGCAGCCTCTTCGGACAAGAGAATCAGCCCCAGCATTTT. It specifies CASSLFGQENQPQHF.

CDR3 sequence (DNA): TGTGCCATCAGCATCACCGGGAGCCATCTCAATGAGCAGTTCTTC. It yields the protein CAISITGSHLNEQFF. This rearrangement joins TRBV10-3 to TRBJ2-5; perhaps TRBD2 as D (6 bases). The better agreement between TRBJ2-1 and the DNA end casts doubt on the J call. Germline loops: CDR1 ENHRY, CDR2 SYGVKD. The CDR3 has 15 residues.

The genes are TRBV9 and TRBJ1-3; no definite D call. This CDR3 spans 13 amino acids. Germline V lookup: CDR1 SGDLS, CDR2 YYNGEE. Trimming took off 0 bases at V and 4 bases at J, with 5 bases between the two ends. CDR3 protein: CASSVEGGNTIYF. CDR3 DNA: TGTGCCAGCAGCGTAGAAGGGGGAAACACCATATATTTT.

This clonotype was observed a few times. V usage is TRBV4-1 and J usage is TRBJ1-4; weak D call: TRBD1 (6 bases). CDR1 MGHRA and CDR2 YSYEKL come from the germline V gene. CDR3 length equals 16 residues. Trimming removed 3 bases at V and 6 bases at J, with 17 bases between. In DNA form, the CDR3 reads TGCGCCAGCAGCCACGGTGGAGGGGGAAGGGATGAAAAACTGTTTTTT. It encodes CASSHGGGGRDEKLFF.

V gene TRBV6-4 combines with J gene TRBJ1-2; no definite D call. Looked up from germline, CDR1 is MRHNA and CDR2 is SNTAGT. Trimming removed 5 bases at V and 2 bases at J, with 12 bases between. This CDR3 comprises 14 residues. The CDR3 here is CASSRGPNNYGYTF. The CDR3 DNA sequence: TGTGCCAGCAGTCGAGGACCGAACAACTATGGCTACACCTTC.

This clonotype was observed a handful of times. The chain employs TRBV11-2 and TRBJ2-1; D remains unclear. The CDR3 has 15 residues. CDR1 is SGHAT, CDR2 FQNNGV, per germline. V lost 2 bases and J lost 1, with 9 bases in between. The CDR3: CASSLNGLSYNEQFF. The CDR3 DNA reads TGTGCCAGCAGCTTAAATGGGTTGTCCTACAATGAGCAGTTCTTC.

The CDR3 loop reads CASSLEGPGLDTQYF. The CDR3 DNA is TGTGCCAGCAGCTTAGAGGGGCCAGGTTTAGATACGCAGTATTTT. The chain carries TRBV7-2 and TRBJ2-3, with D possibly TRBD1 on 5 matching bases. The CDR3 length is 15 residues. Trimming stripped 1 base from V and 5 bases from J, with 13 bases between. Germline loops: CDR1 SGHTA, CDR2 FQGNSA.

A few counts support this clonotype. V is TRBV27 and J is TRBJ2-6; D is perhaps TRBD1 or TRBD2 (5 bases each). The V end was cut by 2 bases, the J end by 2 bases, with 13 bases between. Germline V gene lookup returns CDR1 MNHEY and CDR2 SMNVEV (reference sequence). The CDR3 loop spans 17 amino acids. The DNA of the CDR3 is TGTGCCAGCAGTTTACTTGGGGGACGGCCTGGGGCCAACGTCCTGACTTTC. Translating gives CASSLLGGRPGANVLTF. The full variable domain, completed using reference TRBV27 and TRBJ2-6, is EAQVTQNPRYLITVTGKKLTVTCSQNMNHEYMSWYRQDPGLGLRQIYYSMNVEVTDKGDVPEGYKVSRKEKRNFPLILESPSPNQTSLYFCASSLLGGRPGANVLTFGAGSRLTVL.

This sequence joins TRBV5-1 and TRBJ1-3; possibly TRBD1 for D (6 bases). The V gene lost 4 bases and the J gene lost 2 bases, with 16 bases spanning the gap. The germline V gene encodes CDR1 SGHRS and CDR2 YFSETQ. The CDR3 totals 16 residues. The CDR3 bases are TGCGCCAGCAGCCAGAATGCGGGGGCTCCTGGAAACACCATATATTTT. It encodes CASSQNAGAPGNTIYF.